Below are 8 T cell receptor beta chains sequenced from a single sample in a study of graft-versus-host responses after intestinal transplantation. Sequencing was performed with immunoSEQ multiplex PCR; in TCRdb, only in-frame clones are kept and a portion is missing. The table has 85,000 to 90,000 clones, over 80% seen once. The antigens these receptors bind are not known. The specimen was unstimulated CD8+ T cells sorted from spleen or lymph node cells, collected before intestinal transplant. The source is a human donor who received an intestinal transplant.

This rearrangement joins TRBV7-2 to TRBJ1-6, with a weak D call TRBD1 (5 bases). Germline loops: CDR1 SGHTA, CDR2 FQGNSA. The CDR3 has 16 amino acids. V gave up 4 bases and J gave up 3 bases, with 13 bases separating them. DNA for the CDR3: TGTGCCAGCAGCTGGGACGGGAGCTTCTATAATTCACCCCTCCACTTT. It encodes CASSWDGSFYNSPLHF.

This sequence joins TRBV19 and TRBJ1-4, with D perhaps TRBD1 (6 bases). Per germline, CDR1 LNHDA and CDR2 SQIVND (reference sequence). The length of the CDR3 is 15 residues. With 3 bases removed from V and 5 bases from J, the gap between germline ends came to 13 bases. The CDR3 region is CASSIVRGGNEKLFF. DNA of the CDR3: TGTGCCAGTAGTATCGTGCGAGGGGGAAATGAAAAACTGTTTTTT.

J is TRBJ2-3 and V is TRBV18; no clear D. Trimming removed 4 bases at V and 0 bases at J, with 8 bases between. In germline, CDR1 is KGHSH, CDR2 LQKENI. The CDR3 contains 14 residues. As DNA, the CDR3 is TGTGCCAGCTCACTCTTCCCTAGCACAGATACGCAGTATTTT. Protein: CASSLFPSTDTQYF.

The V call is TRBV10-1, the J call TRBJ2-4; D ambiguous. From germline, CDR1 is WNHNN and CDR2 SYGVQD (reference sequence). CDR3 size: 17 residues. Trimming shortened V by 7 bases and J by 2 bases, and 21 bases separated the two germline ends. The CDR3 region has the DNA TGCGCCAGCACCAAAATCCCCCGTCGTAAACCCAAAAACATTCAGTACTTC. Its translation: CASTKIPRRKPKNIQYF.

The chain links TRBV19 to TRBJ2-3; D may be TRBD2 (7 bases). This CDR3 contains 12 residues. Germline CDR1 reads LNHDA; CDR2 reads SQIVND (reference sequence). V dropped 4 bases and J dropped 8 bases, with 10 bases sitting between them. CDR3 region: CASSTGGGTQYF. CDR3 DNA sequence: TGTGCCAGTAGTACGGGGGGCGGTACGCAGTATTTT. Combining the CDR3 with reference TRBV19 and TRBJ2-3 gives the whole variable domain DGGITQSPKYLFRKEGQNVTLSCEQNLNHDAMYWYRQDPGQGLRLIYYSQIVNDFQKGDIAEGYSVSREKKESFPLTVTSAQKNPTAFYLCASSTGGGTQYFGPGTRLTVL.

The chain recombines TRBV5-6 with TRBJ2-7; D could derive from TRBD1 or TRBD2 (5 bases each). Germline assignment: CDR1 SGHDT and CDR2 YYEEEE. This CDR3 has 14 residues. Trimming took off 2 bases at V and 2 bases at J, with 11 bases between the two ends. CDR3 sequence reads: CASSFRDATYEQYF. The CDR3 region has the DNA TGTGCCAGCAGCTTTCGGGACGCGACCTACGAGCAGTACTTC.

The chain has TRBV29-1 and TRBJ2-7, with 8 bases identical to TRBD2. V shed 7 bases and J 2 bases; nucleotides not matched to a gene: 7. Germline V lookup: CDR1 SQVTM, CDR2 ANQGSEA. The CDR3 runs 13 residues. The CDR3 DNA follows: TGCAGCGGTGGGCGGGGGGCTACCTACGAGCAGTACTTC. Its translation is CSGGRGATYEQYF.

This chain uses TRBV29-1 with TRBJ1-5; D is unclear. This CDR3 spans 15 amino acids. V lost 4 bases, J lost 0 bases, and 13 bases lay in between. Germline loops: CDR1 SQVTM, CDR2 ANQGSEA. In DNA form, the CDR3 reads TGCAGCGTTGTTTCCGAGGGTGATAGCAATCAGCCCCAGCATTTT. It yields the protein CSVVSEGDSNQPQHF.